This T cell receptor beta chain is from a study of T cells expressing NK-cell markers (dated by TCRdb to the early 2020s). With regard to the full study: In sorted CD3+CD56+NKG2C+, CD3+CD56+NKG2C- and CD3+CD56-NKG2C+ T-cell subsets from several donors, TCR beta-chain repertoires were profiled. Among the eight sequenced donors, seven were HCMV-seropositive and one was HCMV-seronegative. Sequencing of the libraries produced 2 x 150 bp reads on Illumina HiSeq 2000/2500, MiSeq or NextSeq. The eight sequenced donors were randomly selected healthy volunteers, three men and five women.

TCRdb names Illumina HiSeq 2000 as the instrument used. TCR beta cDNA libraries were made by 5'RACE template switching that added a universal primer site and unique molecular identifiers. cDNA synthesis was primed from the TCR beta constant segment and was followed by two successive PCR amplification steps. On the study's bioinformatics: MIGEC handled demultiplexing of the reads and grouping by UMI, while MiTCR was used to assemble and quantify clonotypes. To exclude erroneous sequences, any TCR cDNA sequence not supported by at least two reads was discarded. The tcR package was used for downstream repertoire analysis, and clonotypes were matched between fractions using CDR3 nucleotide sequence together with V segment. Antigen specificity was annotated against VDJdb with VDJmatch, allowing one amino acid substitution in CDR3. Following TCRdb reprocessing, every CDR3 protein sequence forms one entry, and DNA is not provided. For this entry, the V and J calls and clone size follow TCRdb and not the study's own pipeline. This sample's table lists 250,000 to 300,000 distinct CDR3 sequences. The ten largest clones add up to roughly 4.2% of the sample.

Points on this clonotype: Its antigen is still unknown.

The CDR3 sequence holds 13 residues, the cysteine and phenylalanine included. No coding sequence is recorded. HCMV-specific IgG was detected in serum with a commercial ELISA kit to determine HCMV serostatus. Peripheral blood mononuclear cells were isolated from blood by Ficoll density gradient centrifugation. The study at large found these results: It remained unclear whether the expanded NKG2C-expressing T cell clones were specific for HCMV antigens. For about 6 donors, the dominant CD3+CD56+NKG2C+ clonotypes were among the top 10 CD8+ clonotypes and accounted for roughly 1.0-7.5% of CD8+ T cells. Those dominant clonotypes were again the most abundant among CD3+CD56-NKG2C+ cells in a handful of donors, at roughly 28.3-60.1%.

The chain joins TRBV12-3 or TRBV12-4 to TRBJ1-6. This receptor was identified in a woman between 18 and 70 years old in good health. The specimen sequenced was blood T cells: a sorted CD56 or NKG2C T cell subset, CD4+ or CD8+ T cells, or bulk PBMC T cells (not recorded which). The CDR3 is CASSLVEDSPLHF.